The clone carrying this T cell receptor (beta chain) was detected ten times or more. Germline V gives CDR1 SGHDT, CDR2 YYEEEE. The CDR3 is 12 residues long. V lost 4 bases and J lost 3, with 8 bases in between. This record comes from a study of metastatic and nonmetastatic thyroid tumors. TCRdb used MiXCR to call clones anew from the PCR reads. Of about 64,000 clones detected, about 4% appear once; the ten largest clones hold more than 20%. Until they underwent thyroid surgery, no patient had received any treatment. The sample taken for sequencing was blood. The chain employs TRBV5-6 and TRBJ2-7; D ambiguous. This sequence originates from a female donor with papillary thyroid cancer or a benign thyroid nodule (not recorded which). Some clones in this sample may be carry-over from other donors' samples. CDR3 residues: CASSPALYEQYF. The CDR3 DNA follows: TGTGCCAGCAGCCCCGCCCTCTACGAGCAGTACTTC.